Listed here are 22 T cell receptor beta chains from one sample, sequenced in a study of siplizumab effects on memory and regulatory T cells. TCRdb keeps only in-frame clones here, not all; method: immunoSEQ multiplex PCR. The sample has over 100,000 clones; approximately 92% are singletons. Material for sequencing was non-Treg CD4+ T cells sorted from blood. These receptors all come from a human donor in good health.

The J gene is TRBJ2-7, the V gene TRBV7-9; D may correspond to TRBD1 or TRBD2 (5 bases each). The V gene lost 2 bases and the J gene lost 3 bases, with 11 bases spanning the gap. This CDR3 has 14 residues. CDR1 SEHNR and CDR2 FQNEAQ come from the germline V gene (reference sequence). CDR3 loop: CASSLSGTYYEQYF. In DNA form, the CDR3 reads TGTGCCAGCAGCTTATCCGGGACCTACTACGAGCAGTACTTC.

The gene calls are TRBV6-5 and TRBJ2-7; D may be TRBD2 (5 bases). The CDR3 has 14 amino acids. V was cut by 6 bases and J by 7 bases, with 19 bases left in between. The germline CDR1 and CDR2 sequences are MNHEY and SVGAGI. The CDR3 loop is CASSHTPGGGEQYF. In nucleotides, the CDR3 is TGTGCCAGCAGCCATACCCCCGGAGGCGGTGAGCAGTACTTC.

Only one count was recorded for this clone. This chain connects TRBV7-3 to TRBJ2-5; a possible D gene is TRBD2 (6 bases). Trimming stripped 2 bases from V and 2 bases from J, with 6 bases between. The CDR3 runs 13 residues. CDR1 and CDR2 from the germline V gene are SGHTA and FQGTGA. The CDR3 DNA follows: TGTGCCAGCAGCTTAGGGACTCAAGAGACCCAGTACTTC. This codes for CASSLGTQETQYF.

This rearrangement joins TRBV2 to TRBJ2-7; no clear D gene. CDR3 length: 12 amino acids. Per germline, CDR1 SNHLY and CDR2 FYNNEI. With 4 bases removed from V and 2 bases from J, the gap between germline ends came to 6 bases. The DNA of the CDR3 is TGTGCCAGCAGTGTACAAGCCTACGAGCAGTACTTC. Protein sequence: CASSVQAYEQYF.

The chain has TRBV5-1 and TRBJ2-3; D call uncertain. This CDR3 has 15 residues. The ends were cut back, 0 bases at V and 0 bases at J, with 8 bases in the middle. Germline CDR1 reads SGHRS; CDR2 reads YFSETQ. The CDR3: CASSLDSVSTDTQYF. As DNA, the CDR3 is TGCGCCAGCAGCTTGGATTCGGTTAGCACAGATACGCAGTATTTT.

The chain employs TRBV30 and TRBJ1-4; weak D call: TRBD1 (5 bases). V was clipped by 3 bases and J by 3 bases, with 11 bases between them. The CDR3 is made up of 14 amino acids. Germline CDR1 is GTSNPN and CDR2 is SVGIG (reference sequence). The CDR3 protein is CAWRVSGPNEKLFF. The CDR3, as DNA: TGTGCCTGGAGGGTCTCGGGGCCTAATGAAAAACTGTTTTTT. Full variable domain (remainder filled in from reference TRBV30 and TRBJ1-4): SQTIHQWPATLVQPVGSPLSLECTVEGTSNPNLYWYRQAAGRGLQLLFYSVGIGQISSEVPQNLSASRPQDRQFILSSKKLLLSDSGFYLCAWRVSGPNEKLFFGSGTQLSVL.

This rearrangement joins TRBV4-2 to TRBJ2-7; D possibly corresponds to TRBD2 (5 bases). CDR3 size: 16 residues. Germline loops: CDR1 LGHNA, CDR2 YNFKEQ. Trimming took off 4 bases at V and 0 bases at J, with 16 bases between the two ends. The CDR3 loop is CASSPELGVSSYEQYF. The CDR3 bases are TGTGCCAGCAGCCCCGAACTCGGGGTTAGCTCCTACGAGCAGTACTTC.

Comment on this clone: This is likely a read error, given that the CDR3 carries no conserved phenylalanine or tryptophan at its end. The rearrangement joins TRBV6-1 to TRBJ1-6; D is uncertain. Per the germline V gene, CDR1 is MNHNS and CDR2 is SASEGT. This CDR3 spans 15 amino acids. Trimming pared 1 base from V and 9 bases from J, leaving 13 bases between. The CDR3 DNA sequence: TGTGCCAGCAGTGAAGTCGGAGCCCCTGGTTCACCCCTCCACTCT. Amino acid sequence: CASSEVGAPGSPLHS.

The chain carries TRBV4-1 and TRBJ2-3, with 8 nucleotides matching TRBD2. CDR3 size: 17 residues. CDR1 and CDR2 from the germline V gene are MGHRA and YSYEKL. The V segment lost 1 base and the J segment 2 bases; nucleotides outside the gene matches: 8. CDR3 nucleotides: TGCGCCAGCAGCCAAGGGTCTCGGGGGGGTCACACAGATACGCAGTATTTT. Its protein is CASSQGSRGGHTDTQYF.

The chain uses TRBV5-4 and TRBJ2-2; TRBD2 aligns across 8 bases. This CDR3 comprises 15 residues. Losses at the gene ends were 5 bases for V and 1 base for J; bases not matched to a gene: 4. CDR1 is SGHNT, CDR2 YYREEE, per germline (reference sequence). Here the CDR3 DNA reads TGTGCCAGCAGTCGCGGGGGGCGGAACACCGGGGAGCTGTTTTTT. The encoded protein is CASSRGGRNTGELFF. Full variable domain (remainder filled in from reference TRBV5-4 and TRBJ2-2): ETGVTQSPTHLIKTRGQQVTLRCSSQSGHNTVSWYQQALGQGPQFIFQYYREEENGRGNFPPRFSGLQFPNYSSELNVNALELDDSALYLCASSRGGRNTGELFFGEGSRLTVL.

The rearrangement uses TRBV7-9 and TRBJ2-5; D is unclear. The CDR3 is made up of 15 amino acids. The germline CDR1 and CDR2 sequences are SEHNR and FQNEAQ (reference sequence). The germline V and J ends were trimmed by 4 bases and 5 bases, with 17 bases remaining between them. CDR3 protein: CASSSQSVVRETQYF. DNA for the CDR3: TGTGCCAGCAGCTCTCAGAGCGTTGTGAGGGAGACCCAGTACTTC.

This chain links TRBV11-2 with TRBJ1-3; 7 nucleotides agree with TRBD1. The CDR3 is made up of 16 amino acids. From germline, CDR1 is SGHAT and CDR2 FQNNGV. V shed 2 bases and J 2 bases; nucleotides not matched to a gene: 6. The CDR3 sequence is CASSLRGDRAGNTIYF. The CDR3 DNA sequence: TGTGCCAGCAGCTTAAGAGGAGACAGGGCTGGAAACACCATATATTTT.

This clone turned up a few times. For the CDR3, the DNA is TGTGCCAGCAGTATCTCTGGAAACACCATATATTTT. Its protein is CASSISGNTIYF. J is TRBJ1-3 and V is TRBV2; D is undetermined. The CDR3 covers 12 residues. The germline gives CDR1 SNHLY, CDR2 FYNNEI. Trimming left V 5 bases short and J 0 bases short, with 2 bases between.

The chain couples TRBV6-5 to TRBJ2-7, with D possibly TRBD1 on 5 matching bases. The CDR3 loop spans 13 amino acids. CDR1 and CDR2 (germline): MNHEY, SVGAGI. V shed 7 bases and J shed 3 bases, with 13 bases lying between them. Here the CDR3 reads CASKQGIIYEQYF. Here the CDR3 DNA reads TGTGCCAGCAAGCAGGGAATTATCTACGAGCAGTACTTC.

The chain is built from TRBV7-3 and TRBJ2-5; 11 bases match TRBD2. Germline CDR1 is SGHTA and CDR2 is FQGTGA. Trimming cost V 5 bases and J 4 bases; bases outside gene matches: 9. This CDR3 has 16 residues. CDR3 coding DNA: TGTGCCAGCAGCCCCGGGACTAGCGGACGGTTAGAGACCCAGTACTTC. This sequence encodes CASSPGTSGRLETQYF.

The chain couples TRBV6-5 to TRBJ1-2; D remains ambiguous. Germline CDR1 reads MNHEY; CDR2 reads SVGAGI. V lost 2 bases, J lost 5 bases, and 12 bases lay in between. The CDR3 contains 14 residues. The CDR3 coding sequence is TGTGCCAGCAGTTACATGCGGGGAAGTTATGGCTACACCTTC. This encodes CASSYMRGSYGYTF.

The rearrangement joins TRBV11-2 to TRBJ1-2, with TRBD1 identical over 8 bases. The germline gives CDR1 SGHAT, CDR2 FQNNGV. V trimming: 8 bases; J trimming: 4 bases; junction bases outside the gene matches: 9. CDR3 length: 14 amino acids. CDR3 amino acids: CASDDRGRGYGYTF. As DNA, the CDR3 is TGTGCCAGCGACGACAGGGGCAGAGGCTATGGCTACACCTTC. The whole variable domain, filled in from reference TRBV11-2 and TRBJ1-2, reads EAGVAQSPRYKIIEKRQSVAFWCNPISGHATLYWYQQILGQGPKLLIQFQNNGVVDDSQLPKDRFSAERLKGVDSTLKIQPAKLEDSAVYLCASDDRGRGYGYTFGSGTRLTVV.

This chain uses TRBV10-1 with TRBJ2-1, with 7 bases lining up with TRBD2. V lost 0 bases to trimming and J lost 9 bases; unmatched junction nucleotides: 8. Germline values: CDR1 WNHNN, CDR2 SYGVQD (reference sequence). CDR3 length: 15 residues. CDR3 region: CASSESRGGSFEQFF. CDR3 nucleotide sequence: TGCGCCAGCAGTGAGTCACGGGGAGGGAGTTTTGAGCAGTTCTTC.

This sequence joins TRBV2 and TRBJ1-5; possible D gene TRBD1, 5 bases. V lost 3 bases, J lost 1 base, and 10 bases lay in between. Looked up from germline, CDR1 is SNHLY and CDR2 is FYNNEI. The CDR3 sequence is 15 residues long. The chain's CDR3 is CASSDQGVSNQPQHF. The DNA for the CDR3 is TGTGCCAGCAGTGACCAAGGGGTAAGCAATCAGCCCCAGCATTTT.

The rearrangement uses TRBV28 and TRBJ1-4; D uncertain. The CDR3 contains 14 residues. Trimming cost V 5 bases and J 3 bases, with 10 bases left between them. CDR1 is MDHEN and CDR2 is SYDVKM in the germline V gene. Written as DNA, the CDR3 is TGTGCCAGCAGTCCCTCGTCGCCTAATGAAAAACTGTTTTTT. This gives the protein CASSPSSPNEKLFF.

The rearrangement links TRBV7-2 to TRBJ2-5, with a possible D match to TRBD2 (6 bases). Germline CDR1 SGHTA, CDR2 FQGNSA. V gave up 1 base and J gave up 5 bases, with 8 bases separating them. CDR3 length: 13 residues. CDR3 sequence (DNA): TGTGCCAGCAGCTTAGTCCGGGGGGAGACCCAGTACTTC. Residues: CASSLVRGETQYF.

CDR3 nucleotides: TGTGCCATCGGACGCCAAGGGACAGGGAGCACCGGGGAGCTGTTTTTT. Amino acids: CAIGRQGTGSTGELFF. The rearrangement joins TRBV10-3 to TRBJ2-2, with TRBD1 matching 9 bases. The V and J ends lost 8 bases and 4 bases, in that order; junction bases with no gene match: 11. This CDR3 has 16 amino acids. Germline loops: CDR1 ENHRY, CDR2 SYGVKD.